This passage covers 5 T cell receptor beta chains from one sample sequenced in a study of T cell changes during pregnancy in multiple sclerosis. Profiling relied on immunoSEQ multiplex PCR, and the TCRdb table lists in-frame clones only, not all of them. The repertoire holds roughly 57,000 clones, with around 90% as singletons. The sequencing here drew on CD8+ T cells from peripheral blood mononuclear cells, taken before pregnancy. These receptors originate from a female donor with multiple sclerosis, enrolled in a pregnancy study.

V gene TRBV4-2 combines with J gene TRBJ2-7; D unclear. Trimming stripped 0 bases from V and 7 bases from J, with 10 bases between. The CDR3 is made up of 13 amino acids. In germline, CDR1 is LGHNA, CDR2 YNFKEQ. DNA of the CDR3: TGTGCCAGCAGCCAAGAAGCGTCTGAGGAGCAGTACTTC. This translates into CASSQEASEEQYF.

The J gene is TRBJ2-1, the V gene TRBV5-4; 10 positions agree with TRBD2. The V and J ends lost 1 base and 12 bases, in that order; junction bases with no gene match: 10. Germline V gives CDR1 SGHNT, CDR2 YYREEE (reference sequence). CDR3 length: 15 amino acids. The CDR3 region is CASSLSGGGARGQFF. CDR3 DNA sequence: TGTGCCAGCAGCTTGAGCGGGGGGGGCGCGAGGGGGCAGTTCTTC.

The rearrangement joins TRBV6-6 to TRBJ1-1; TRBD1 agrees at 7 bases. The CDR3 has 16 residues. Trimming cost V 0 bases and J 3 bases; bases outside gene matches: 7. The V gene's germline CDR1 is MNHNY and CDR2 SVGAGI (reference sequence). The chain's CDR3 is CASSYSRDREYTEAFF. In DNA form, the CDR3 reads TGTGCCAGCAGTTACTCGCGGGACAGAGAATACACTGAAGCTTTCTTT.

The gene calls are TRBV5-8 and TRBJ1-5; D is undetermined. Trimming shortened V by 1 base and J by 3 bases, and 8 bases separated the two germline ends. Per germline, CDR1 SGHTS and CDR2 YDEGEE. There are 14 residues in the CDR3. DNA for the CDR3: TGTGCCAGCAGCTTGAGATCAGACAATCAGCCCCAGCATTTT. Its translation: CASSLRSDNQPQHF.

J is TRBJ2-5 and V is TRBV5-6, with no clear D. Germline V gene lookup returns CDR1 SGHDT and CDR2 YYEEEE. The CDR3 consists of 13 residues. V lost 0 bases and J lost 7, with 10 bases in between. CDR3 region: CASSLAGYGTQYF. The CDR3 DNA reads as TGTGCCAGCAGCTTGGCGGGTTATGGGACCCAGTACTTC.